A selection of T cell receptor beta chains follows, all from one sample in a study of cytomegalovirus exposure and HLA in healthy donors. Libraries were prepared by immunoSEQ multiplex PCR; TCRdb keeps only in-frame clonotypes and omits some of them. The specimen's table records around 140,000 clones. The sequencing input was PBMCs. These receptors were obtained from a woman between 40 and 55 years old in good health and CMV-seronegative. CDR3s include the opening cysteine and the closing phenylalanine or tryptophan. Fields, in order: J gene, clone size, V gene, CDR3 protein. Not all rows give a size; the values are once, few, many and, for expanded clones, a class.

TRBJ2-1,-,TRBV5-4,CASSLGTPISYNEQFF
TRBJ2-1,-,TRBV7-2,CASSPRDYVYNEQFF
TRBJ1-6,-,TRBV7-2,CASSPQAAANNSPLHF
TRBJ1-6,-,TRBV15,CATSPQGHHNSPLHF
TRBJ2-6,-,TRBV19,CASKEGPGANVLTF
TRBJ2-5,-,TRBV6-5,CASSYSPRSGETQYF
TRBJ1-5,-,TRBV10-3,CAISDFILSNQPQHF
TRBJ1-1,-,TRBV6-5,CASSYSTPNTEAFF
TRBJ2-6,-,TRBV5-5,CASSFGQVYSGANALTF
TRBJ1-1,-,TRBV9,CASSPGQGRRNTEAFF
TRBJ1-2,-,TRBV27,CASSLSWTVRAYGYTF
TRBJ2-3,-,TRBV19,CASSTGGATDTQYF
TRBJ2-7,-,TRBV19,CASSIGTVGEQYF
TRBJ2-3,medium-sized,TRBV28,CASSSLGTGRTDTQYF
TRBJ1-4,-,TRBV28,CASSLPGQGREKLFF
TRBJ1-5,-,TRBV28,CASRTTGRANQPQHF
TRBJ2-1,-,TRBV7-2,CASSSSGTYNEQFF
TRBJ1-2,-,TRBV15,CATSRDGRVGEGYTF
TRBJ1-1,medium-sized,TRBV19,CASQTGQGEAFF
TRBJ1-2,-,TRBV6-1,CASISGGANYGYTF
TRBJ2-5,-,TRBV10-1,CARRQGQKGFQETQYF
TRBJ1-5,-,TRBV9,CASNRVWNQPQHF
TRBJ2-5,-,TRBV10-2,CASSDSGGPLETQYF
TRBJ1-1,-,TRBV19,CATMDRNTEAFF
TRBJ1-2,-,TRBV7-2,CASSSAQGARSYGYTF
TRBJ2-2,-,TRBV25-1,CASSSDRSGTGELFF
TRBJ2-3,-,TRBV7-8,CASSITPLAGATDTQYF
TRBJ2-2,-,TRBV19,CASRRDRGLANTGELFF
TRBJ2-1,-,TRBV7-3,CASSLITERGPRGDNEQFF
TRBJ2-1,-,TRBV4-2,CASSQWTSSYNEQFF
-,-,TRBV7-9,CASSSDRGGSYEQYF
TRBJ2-3,-,TRBV7-8,CASSRSSTASTDTQYF
TRBJ1-6,-,TRBV5-8,CASSLEGTGAYNSPLHF
TRBJ1-1,-,TRBV29-1,CSGGGQGAEAFF
TRBJ1-4,-,TRBV27,CASSLRTGLGEKLFF
TRBJ2-7,-,TRBV5-1,CASSLPSVYEQYF
TRBJ1-5,-,TRBV18,CASSPGTGFQPQHF
TRBJ1-6,-,TRBV6-1,CASSEGQGQGPNSPLHF
TRBJ2-3,-,TRBV7-2,CASSPGLRVDTQYF
TRBJ1-1,-,TRBV18,CASSSGQALNTEAFF
TRBJ2-5,-,TRBV18,CASSPPDRGGRETQYF
TRBJ1-2,-,TRBV6-1,CASTPLTDTYGYTF
TRBJ1-1,-,TRBV4-1,CASSQDPPTGGNTEAFF
TRBJ2-3,-,TRBV7-2,CASSLLRGGTDTQYF
TRBJ2-7,-,TRBV11-2,CASSLERVYEQYF
TRBJ2-1,-,TRBV5-1,CASSLERPDEQFF
TRBJ1-4,-,TRBV10-3,CAISDLEGREKLFF
TRBJ1-1,-,TRBV28,CASSPYRGPFGAFF
TRBJ1-1,-,TRBV7-2,CASSLVGQLNTEAFF
TRBJ2-3,-,TRBV5-1,CASSVGGGDTQYF
TRBJ2-5,-,TRBV10-3,CAISESRDTKGETQYF
TRBJ1-2,-,TRBV28,CASNQGAPLGYTF
TRBJ2-3,-,TRBV19,CASSISLTDTQYF